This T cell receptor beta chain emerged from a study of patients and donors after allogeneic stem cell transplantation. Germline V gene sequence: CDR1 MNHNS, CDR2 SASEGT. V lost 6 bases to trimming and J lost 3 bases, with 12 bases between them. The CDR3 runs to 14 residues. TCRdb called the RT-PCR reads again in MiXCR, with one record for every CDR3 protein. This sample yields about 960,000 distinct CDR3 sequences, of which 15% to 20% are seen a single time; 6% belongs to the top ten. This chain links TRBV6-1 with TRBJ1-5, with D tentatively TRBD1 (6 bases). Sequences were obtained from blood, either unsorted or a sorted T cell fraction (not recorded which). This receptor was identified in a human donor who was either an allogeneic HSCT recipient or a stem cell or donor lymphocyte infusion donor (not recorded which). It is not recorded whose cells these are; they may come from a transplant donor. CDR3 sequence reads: CASSRNRDNQPQHF. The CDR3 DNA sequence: TGTGCCAGCAGCCGTAACAGGGACAATCAGCCCCAGCATTTT.